The clone carrying this TCR beta chain was picked up a small number of times. What it recognizes is unknown. Between the trimmed V and J ends, which lost 5 bases and 0 bases, there was a span of 14 bases. CDR1 MNHEY and CDR2 SMNVEV come from the germline V gene (reference sequence). The CDR3 length is 16 residues. This record belongs to a study of brain T cells in children with intractable seizures. Regarding the study as a whole: Viral specificity was inferred only from CDR3 similarity; HCMV serostatus was unknown. Clones missing pre-surgery may reflect undersampling of that blood sample.

TCRdb's copy holds only in-frame clones and misses some; the assay was immunoSEQ multiplex PCR. Among 110,000 or so clones, 90% to 95% were seen once, and the ten largest hold more than 3%. The sequenced cases were selected for having the highest brain T cell transcript signatures. Patients received at least one anti-epileptic drug before surgery. The rearrangement links TRBV27 to TRBJ1-5, with no clear D. Sample: peripheral blood, taken at surgery. This TCR derives from a boy under three years old with hemimegalencephaly and intractable seizures. CDR3 DNA: TGTGCCAGCAGTGAAGCCGGGCGGATTAGCAATCAGCCCCAGCATTTT. Encoded protein: CASSEAGRISNQPQHF.